The 13 T cell receptor beta chains below come from one sample, sequenced in a study of identical twins. MiXCR was run by TCRdb on the 5' RACE reads, yielding one entry per CDR3 protein. Here the sample spans 1.5 million to 2 million distinct CDR3 sequences, about 32% being singletons. The sequenced sample consisted of cord blood. These receptors originate from a newborn girl in good health.

The chain carries TRBV18 and TRBJ2-5; D unclear. Judging by the DNA end, TRBJ2-1 fits better; the J call may be wrong. CDR1 is KGHSH, CDR2 LQKENI, per germline. CDR3 length: 13 residues. The chain's CDR3 is CASSLLAKETQFF. CDR3 bases: TGTGCCAGCTCACTCTTAGCTAAAGAGACCCAGTTCTTC.

This clonotype was seen only a few times. J is TRBJ2-7 and V is TRBV5-1, with TRBD1 matching over 9 bases. Trimming cost V 6 bases and J 2 bases; bases outside gene matches: 9. Germline loops: CDR1 SGHRS, CDR2 YFSETQ. The CDR3 runs to 15 residues. CDR3 in amino acids: CASTSTGGSTYEQYF. CDR3 DNA sequence: TGCGCCAGCACCTCAACAGGGGGCTCAACCTACGAGCAGTACTTC.

This chain joins TRBV20-1 and TRBJ2-7; D is unclear. Germline CDR1 reads DFQATT; CDR2 reads SNEGSKA (reference sequence). Trimming stripped 6 bases from V and 0 bases from J, with 9 bases between. The CDR3 has 12 amino acids. Here the CDR3 reads CSAPLYSYEQYF. In DNA, the CDR3 is TGCAGTGCCCCCTTGTACTCCTACGAGCAGTACTTC.

The CDR3: CSGIQLNTEAFF. The CDR3 DNA sequence: TGCAGCGGTATACAGCTGAACACTGAAGCTTTCTTT. The genes are TRBV29-1 and TRBJ1-1, with D unclear. V gave up 7 bases and J gave up 0 bases, with 9 bases separating them. Germline-derived CDR1 and CDR2 are SQVTM and ANQGSEA. The CDR3 consists of 12 residues.

This clonotype was counted a single time. This chain joins TRBV6-2 or TRBV6-3 and TRBJ1-2; no reliable D call. The length of the CDR3 is 14 residues. Per germline, CDR1 MNHEY and CDR2 SVGEGT. Trimming removed 2 bases from V and 3 bases from J, with 10 bases in between. The CDR3 DNA is TGTGCCAGCAGTTACAGGGCCACGGACTATGGCTACACCTTC. Protein: CASSYRATDYGYTF.

This clonotype was seen more than once but under ten times. This sequence joins TRBV5-1 and TRBJ1-1; D is undetermined. Per the germline V gene, CDR1 is SGHRS and CDR2 is YFSETQ. The CDR3 loop spans 15 amino acids. V shed 0 bases and J shed 0 bases, with 9 bases lying between them. The CDR3 here is CASSLVRTMNTEAFF. CDR3 DNA sequence: TGCGCCAGCAGCTTGGTACGGACCATGAACACTGAAGCTTTCTTT.

The rearrangement uses TRBV11-1 and TRBJ2-4; D might be TRBD1 (5 bases). Between the trimmed V and J ends, which lost 5 bases and 2 bases, there was a span of 10 bases. This CDR3 has 14 residues. Germline lookup yields CDR1 SGHAT and CDR2 FQDESV (reference sequence). CDR3 bases: TGTGCCAGCAGCCCCAGGGCTCCCAAAAACATTCAGTACTTC. It is translated as CASSPRAPKNIQYF.

This clonotype was counted a few times. The J gene is TRBJ1-4, the V gene TRBV19, with 10 bases that match TRBD1. Germline trimming cut 6 bases from V and 8 bases from J; bases unmatched to any gene: 9. Germline CDR1 reads LNHDA; CDR2 reads SQIVND (reference sequence). This CDR3 comprises 15 residues. CDR3 sequence reads: CASSRAGQGQEKLFF. The CDR3, as DNA: TGTGCCAGTAGCCGCGCGGGACAGGGGCAGGAAAAACTGTTTTTT.

The rearrangement uses TRBV5-1 and TRBJ2-5, with 10 nucleotides matching TRBD2. The ends lost 2 bases at V and 2 bases at J; junction bases unmatched: 3. This CDR3 comprises 15 residues. The germline CDR1 and CDR2 sequences are SGHRS and YFSETQ. CDR3 sequence: CASSFASGGQETQYF. Written as DNA, the CDR3 is TGCGCCAGCAGCTTTGCTAGCGGGGGACAAGAGACCCAGTACTTC.

The chain is built from TRBV5-6 and TRBJ2-5; 7 bases align to TRBD2. The DNA end lines up better with TRBJ2-7; the J call may be wrong. This CDR3 region has 15 residues. Germline V gene sequence: CDR1 SGHDT, CDR2 YYEEEE. The CDR3 sequence: CASSTVRLAFYEQYF. Written as DNA, the CDR3 is TGTGCCAGCAGCACAGTTAGACTAGCCTTCTACGAGCAGTACTTC.

The chain combines TRBV11-2 with TRBJ2-1, with D unclear. Germline V gene data show CDR1 as SGHAT and CDR2 as FQNNGV. This CDR3 spans 16 amino acids. Trimming shortened V by 1 base and J by 2 bases, and 12 bases separated the two germline ends. The CDR3 DNA reads as TGTGCCAGCAGCTTAGTCTTCCCTAGGACCTACAATGAGCAGTTCTTC. Encoded protein: CASSLVFPRTYNEQFF.

The V call is TRBV7-9, the J call TRBJ2-1, with no clear D. Germline CDR1 is SEHNR and CDR2 is FQNEAQ (reference sequence). The CDR3 covers 16 residues. V was trimmed by 1 base and J by 3 bases, leaving 13 bases between them. CDR3 bases: TGTGCCAGCAGCTTAGGTGAGACTCGCTACTACAATGAGCAGTTCTTC. Translation gives CASSLGETRYYNEQFF. Looking up the rest from reference TRBV7-9 and TRBJ2-1 gives the full variable domain: DTGVSQNPRHKITKRGQNVTFRCDPISEHNRLYWYRQTLGQGPEFLTYFQNEAQLEKSRLLSDRFSAERPKGSFSTLEIQRTEQGDSAMYLCASSLGETRYYNEQFFGPGTRLTVL.

This clonotype was detected only a few times. The chain links TRBV5-1 to TRBJ2-7; TRBD2 matches 11 bases. V lost 0 bases and J lost 3; bases outside the gene matches: 5. CDR1 SGHRS and CDR2 YFSETQ come from the germline V gene. CDR3 size: 16 residues. The DNA of the CDR3 is TGCGCCAGCAGCTTGGGGTCTAGCGGGAGGTTCTACGAGCAGTACTTC. This encodes CASSLGSSGRFYEQYF.